The 10 T cell receptor beta chains below were found in one sample sequenced in a study of shared clonotypes between healthy human individuals. Only in-frame clones appear in the TCRdb table, and some are missing; sequencing was by immunoSEQ multiplex PCR. The table shows approximately 2,000,000 clones, with 85% to 95% occurring only once. Sample: naive CD4+ T cells from PBMCs. Subset: CD45RA+ positively selected. The source is a man between 18 and 35 years old in good health. Some clones in this sample may be carry-over from other donors' samples.

This clone appeared a few times. V and J are TRBV30 and TRBJ2-7; TRBD1 matches at 9 bases. CDR3 length: 11 residues. V gave up 7 bases and J gave up 3 bases; unmatched junction bases: 1. CDR1 is GTSNPN, CDR2 SVGIG, per germline (reference sequence). The CDR3 loop is CASDRGYEQYF. CDR3 in DNA: TGTGCCTCGGACAGGGGCTACGAGCAGTACTTC.

V and J are TRBV6-1 and TRBJ1-3, with D possibly TRBD1 on 5 matching bases. V shed 4 bases and J shed 4 bases, with 11 bases lying between them. Germline CDR1 and CDR2: MNHNS and SASEGT. The CDR3 is 14 amino acids. The CDR3 DNA is TGTGCCAGCAGTGGGACATACAGGGGAAACACCATATATTTT. This encodes CASSGTYRGNTIYF.

The chain uses TRBV5-1 and TRBJ2-7, with D perhaps TRBD1 (6 bases). V lost 5 bases and J lost 5, with 11 bases in between. Germline CDR1 is SGHRS and CDR2 is YFSETQ. The length of the CDR3 is 12 residues. The CDR3 DNA follows: TGCGCCAGCAGTGAACAGGGCCACGAGCAGTACTTC. It codes for CASSEQGHEQYF.

The genes are TRBV10-3 and TRBJ1-1; D is unresolved. Trimming took off 7 bases at V and 1 base at J, with 13 bases between the two ends. This CDR3 spans 14 amino acids. CDR1 is ENHRY, CDR2 SYGVKD, per germline. The CDR3 nucleotides read TGTGCCATCAAGGTGGCAGACCCGAACACTGAAGCTTTCTTT. This translates into CAIKVADPNTEAFF.

V is TRBV4-1 and J is TRBJ2-1; no reliable D call. Trimming shortened V by 0 bases and J by 3 bases, and 9 bases separated the two germline ends. Germline values: CDR1 MGHRA, CDR2 YSYEKL. There are 15 residues in the CDR3. The CDR3: CASSQERSDYNEQFF. CDR3 nucleotides: TGCGCCAGCAGCCAAGAGCGGTCAGACTACAATGAGCAGTTCTTC.

The chain carries TRBV5-6 and TRBJ2-3; D gene ambiguous. CDR1 and CDR2 from the germline V gene are SGHDT and YYEEEE. The CDR3 length is 18 residues. The V and J ends lost 9 bases and 1 base respectively, with 27 bases between them. CDR3 amino acids: CATSFRTAAPGGTDTQYF. CDR3 nucleotide sequence: TGTGCCACCTCCTTTAGGACCGCCGCCCCTGGGGGCACAGATACGCAGTATTTT.

The chain couples TRBV30 to TRBJ1-4, with TRBD1 identical over 7 bases. With 4 bases clipped from V and 5 bases from J, the junction kept 10 bases outside the gene matches. The CDR3 sequence is 15 residues long. Germline V lookup: CDR1 GTSNPN, CDR2 SVGIG (reference sequence). CDR3: CAWTSPTGKNEKLFF. CDR3 nucleotides: TGTGCCTGGACTTCCCCGACAGGGAAGAATGAAAAACTGTTTTTT.

The chain employs TRBV7-9 and TRBJ1-2, with D perhaps TRBD1 (5 bases). V was clipped by 4 bases and J by 1 base, with 16 bases between them. The CDR3 has 16 amino acids. From germline, CDR1 is SEHNR and CDR2 FQNEAQ (reference sequence). The DNA for the CDR3 is TGTGCCAGCAGCTCGGTGGGAAGGGGCTATAACTATGGCTACACCTTC. It specifies CASSSVGRGYNYGYTF.

The rearrangement links TRBV9 to TRBJ2-1, with a weak D call TRBD2 (6 bases). The germline V gene has CDR1 SGDLS and CDR2 YYNGEE. V was pared by 4 bases and J by 9 bases, with 20 bases between. The CDR3 has 15 amino acids. CDR3 loop: CASSRSLASFGEQFF. The DNA of the CDR3 is TGTGCCAGCAGCCGAAGTCTAGCGTCCTTCGGTGAGCAGTTCTTC.

Concerning this clone: Distinct nucleotide sequences in the sample also encode this CDR3. The chain has TRBV7-2 and TRBJ2-7; 10 bases agree with TRBD2. Germline assignment: CDR1 SGHTA and CDR2 FQGNSA. Trimming at V came to 1 base and at J to 2 bases, leaving 2 bases not matched to a gene. CDR3 length: 15 amino acids. Written as DNA, the CDR3 is TGTGCCAGCAGCTTAGTTAGCGGGAGGACCTACGAGCAGTACTTC. Amino acids: CASSLVSGRTYEQYF.